A selection of T cell receptor beta chains follows, all from one sample in a study of T cell responses to AZD1222 COVID-19 vaccine. The repertoire was sequenced with immunoSEQ multiplex PCR; TCRdb's copy has only in-frame clones and lacks some. The data contain tens of thousands of clones, about 90% of them singletons. The starting material was peripheral blood, obtained on day 0 of AZD1222 vaccination. The receptors derive from an adult in good health. Both conserved end residues are part of each CDR3.

TRBV21-1	TRBJ2-3	CASSKGEERGSTDTQYF
TRBV4-3	TRBJ2-7	CASSQEKGTGWREQYF
TRBV2	TRBJ1-2	CASRASTGGGYTF
TRBV2	TRBJ2-7	CASRGTGEEGEQYF
TRBV5-1	TRBJ1-1	CASSPSAGATEAFF
TRBV27	TRBJ1-5	CASSSGQGDQPQHF
TRBV3-1/TRBV3-2	TRBJ2-7	CASLIGAGQSYEQYF
TRBV6-5	TRBJ1-2	CASSKPTGDNGYTF
TRBV11-1	TRBJ1-1	CASSPRALNTEAFF
TRBV7-9	TRBJ2-7	CASSTQTVYEQYF
TRBV3-1/TRBV3-2	TRBJ2-7	CASSHLGDAGTYF
TRBV19	TRBJ1-2	CASWRPAGVYGYTF
TRBV30	TRBJ1-5	CAWEAGGNQPQHF
TRBV9	TRBJ1-5	CASSVLGNQPQHF
TRBV11-2	TRBJ1-2	CASSPGQHYGYTF
TRBV12-5	TRBJ2-7	CASGLDRAYEQYF
TRBV6-2/TRBV6-3	TRBJ2-1	CASSWTGGNEQFF
TRBV7-6	TRBJ2-1	CASSIDTGVGGNEQFF
TRBV4-3	TRBJ2-1	CASSQSVRAGQGGLGEQFF
TRBV6-5	TRBJ1-4	CASSRTGSNEKLFF
TRBV3-1/TRBV3-2	TRBJ2-5	CASNRAGASQETQYF
TRBV6-5	TRBJ2-1	CASSYYGTGNNEQFF
TRBV3-1/TRBV3-2	TRBJ1-1	CASSQDMGRGTEAFF
TRBV4-1	TRBJ1-1	CASSQVERLEAFF
TRBV27	TRBJ2-7	CASSLWASGAYEQYF
TRBV2	TRBJ1-1	CASSDDNTEAFF
TRBV5-1	TRBJ1-2	CASSGTDPNYGYTF
TRBV19	TRBJ1-4	CASSIGQGGEKLFF
TRBV12-2	TRBJ2-2	CASRLARGEGTGELFF
TRBV19	TRBJ2-7	CASSIELRGTYEQYF
TRBV3-1/TRBV3-2	TRBJ1-1	CASARGLAEAFF
TRBV30	TRBJ1-3	CAWTPPRAASGNTIYF
TRBV5-4	TRBJ1-2	CASSAPDTNYGYTF